Detailed here is one TCR beta chain. No antigen is known for it. Base qualities are not recorded, but no much larger clone differs from it by a single base. The source of the sample is a study of T cells in Graves' hyperthyroidism and ophthalmopathy (dated by TCRdb to between 2018 and 2020). Regarding the complete study: To identify TCR V-J signatures that set the groups apart, the researchers used a discovery cohort of approximately 98 patients, made up of 43 with Graves' ophthalmopathy and 55 to 65 with stable Graves' hyperthyroidism. Prospective prediction of ophthalmopathy was tested in an independent validation cohort consisting of about 19 hyperthyroidism patients and about 17 patients who later progressed to ophthalmopathy. The roughly 100 discovery patients were divided at random into training and test sets in a 7:3 ratio. The study also compared thyroid tissue and blood T-cell repertoires from about 6 Graves' hyperthyroidism patients. Following sampling, methimazole starting at 30 mg daily was given to hyperthyroidism patients, and high-dose intravenous methylprednisolone was given to ophthalmopathy patients. The paper describes TCR Vbeta CDR3 sequencing of 120 to 150 peripheral blood samples, made up of 43 ophthalmopathy patients, roughly 75 hyperthyroidism patients and 17 progressor patients. What the work shows at the level of the full study, not this receptor alone: A 13 V-J signature model separated ophthalmopathy from stable hyperthyroidism, with around 90% sensitivity and about 81% specificity in cross-validation and 80%/75% in testing. No statistical method was used to fix the sample size in advance, and group allocation was not hidden from the investigators. In validation, the model predicted progression to ophthalmopathy with approximately 69% sensitivity and 72% to 75% specificity, a median of about 6.7 months before onset. Most expanded thyroid clonotypes (frequency above 0.001) were also detected in blood, suggesting blood repertoires may reflect thyroid immune responses.

Stable Graves' hyperthyroidism was defined as the absence of progression to ophthalmopathy over 18 months of follow-up. Hyperthyroidism patients were aged 18 to 65 years and newly diagnosed, with disease duration of less than 2 months. Exclusion was applied to patients with uncontrolled infections, other autoimmune diseases, pregnancy or lactation. Diagnoses relied on clinical symptoms, serum thyroxine and TRAb, thyroid ultrasound and orbital computed tomography. Total RNA was extracted with Trizol reagent, and quality was checked on an Agilent 2100 Bioanalyzer. Amplification of TCR beta CDR3 regions was carried out from RNA transcripts. For the first round of RT-PCR on the TCR CDR3, the HTBI primer set was used together with the Qiagen OneStep RT-PCR kit. A second multiplex PCR round built the libraries, followed by size selection and purification. The libraries were sequenced on an Illumina HiSeq2000 using paired-end 100 bp reads. The authors processed their data as follows. SOAPnuke was used to process the raw data, removing reads that contained adapters or uncalled bases, had a mean Phred below 15, or lacked an exact match to the constant primer or identifier. COPE v1.2.5 was used to merge the high-quality paired reads, and each unique nucleotide sequence was defined as a clonotype. Clonotypes were aligned to IMGT TRBV, TRBD and TRBJ reference segments using MiTCR v1.1. Only V-J combinations with frequency above 0.0001, covering about 99% of repertoires, were analysed. The TCS score was defined as the ratio of F50 (clonal expansion) to E x V (chaos), calculated using BLOSUM62-based TCRdist between CDR3 peptides within each V-J. Welch's t-statistics and random forest reduced roughly 530 V-J features to 10 to 15, which were used in a naive Bayes classifier (R e1071). Thyroid-blood repertoire similarity was quantified with the Morisita-Horn index. Using fastp trimming at Q25 and MiXCR clonotype assembly, TCRdb reanalyzed the public sequencing data and kept in-frame beta chains. A single entry per CDR3 protein holds the most common genes and DNA from its merged rows. V and J calls and clone size were set by TCRdb, not the authors. A total of about 540,000 distinct CDR3 sequences appear in this sample, more than 45% of them only once. Of the sample, roughly 8.2% falls within the top ten clones.

The cysteine opens and the phenylalanine closes a CDR3 of 18 amino acids. CDR3 DNA is the only sequence kept; it has 54 bases, read in frame from the first base. Based on the germline V gene, the CDR1 and CDR2 sequences are SGHTA and FQGTGA. The TCR originated in a woman in her late teens or twenties with Graves' hyperthyroidism. The sequenced sample was peripheral blood or thyroid tissue (not recorded which). The V and J genes are TRBV7-3 and TRBJ2-7; a tentative D match to TRBD1 spans 7 bases. With the DNA end fitting TRBJ2-1 better, the J assignment may be wrong. This receptor has the CDR3 CANPRFQGGGFNYYEQFF. The DNA sequence is given as TGTGCCAACCCCCGTTTTCAGGGGGGCGGATTTAATTACTACGAGCAGTTCTTC.